The source of this T cell receptor beta chain is a study of neurological immune-mediated disorders (dated by TCRdb to about 2019). Broadly, across the study: Peripheral blood TCR-beta repertoires from patients with HTLV-I-associated myelopathy (HAM/TSP), patients with multiple sclerosis, and healthy controls were compared in the study using UMI-based sequencing. Longitudinal HAM/TSP and healthy donors had 3 time-points each (roughly 3-40 month intervals). Longitudinal samples, technical triplicates and paired sorted CD4+ and CD8+ T-cell subsets, alongside PBMC samples, were included among the approximately 110 TCR-beta libraries. The cohort was made up of about 68 subjects, consisting of 15 or so HAM/TSP patients, roughly 35 multiple sclerosis patients and 20 healthy controls. Results the study describes overall, beyond this receptor: No identical CDR3 amino acid sequences were found to be shared among expanded clones across subjects, suggesting that TCR-beta repertoires were private in all groups. TCR clonal expansion was highest in HAM/TSP patients and lowest in MS patients, with MS patients falling below even healthy controls.

To synthesize cDNA, template-switch 5'RACE was performed with a primer carrying a 10-nucleotide random unique molecular identifier so that each TCR transcript was tagged. Each sequencing run produced over 160 million TCR-beta sequences covering 15-18 subjects. The RNeasy kit was used for extraction of total RNA. The KAPA Real-time Library Amplification kit was used to amplify TCR-beta VDJ regions with primers targeting the TCR constant region and the 5'RACE anchor. Sample indexes and Illumina adaptors were added in a first PCR, and a second PCR then increased library yield. After Ampure bead purification, the roughly 650 bp TCR product was size-selected on a 2% E-gel SizeSelection system. Before pooling, library quality was assessed on a Bioanalyzer, concentration was determined with Qubit, and library quantification was performed with the Kapa Library Quantification kit. Paired-end 2 x 150 bp sequencing of the libraries was performed on an Illumina HiSeq 2500. To increase sequence diversity, about 23-32% phiX was spiked into each library pool. The original methods were these. The quality-filtered reads were processed with the UMI-based MiGEC pipeline, whose error correction step removed more than 80% of the raw TCR sequences. VDJ genes were aligned to IMGT germline references, and each clonotype was defined by a unique CDR3 amino acid sequence together with V-J genes. Clonal expansion, Shannon diversity and CDR3 relatedness (CalcPairwiseDistances, ClusterSamples) were evaluated with VDJtools, and phylogenetic trees were built with CLCbio workbench. A clone was classed as expanded if it had 8 or more unique UMIs, a cutoff based on coefficient-of-variation modelling across technical triplicates. The public reads were reanalyzed by TCRdb: fastp trimming at Q25, MiXCR alignment, in-frame beta chains only. Records with the same CDR3 protein are collapsed into one entry carrying the most frequent genes and DNA. The V and J calls reflect TCRdb's pipeline rather than the authors' work. Across this sample there are around 97,000 distinct CDR3 sequences, with under 14% seen only once. Of the sample, about 3.1% is held by the ten largest clones.

The time point label corresponds to: longitudinal time-point 3. For unsorted PBMC libraries, 2 million PBMCs were used after storage in RNAlater at -80 degrees C until RNA extraction. Peripheral blood was subjected to Ficoll-Hypaque density gradient centrifugation to isolate PBMCs, which were then cryopreserved in liquid nitrogen. The sample holds many counts of this clonotype. Its antigen is currently not known. No per-base quality is available; no much larger clone lies one base away. The CDR3, from cysteine to phenylalanine, totals 14 residues. Only CDR3 DNA remains: 42 bases, in frame from the first base. The germline V gene gives CDR1 as KGHDR and CDR2 as SFDVKD. The junction carries 13 bases between V and J, which are trimmed by 5 bases and 9 bases respectively.

This clonotype was obtained from a female donor with HTLV-1-associated myelopathy (HAM/TSP). The specimen sequenced was PBMCs. The chain joins TRBV24-1 to TRBJ1-6; possibly the D gene is TRBD1, per 5 matching bases. Here the CDR3 is given as CATSAPITGSPLHF. The DNA reads TGTGCCACCAGTGCGCCGATAACAGGTTCACCCCTCCACTTT.